This T cell receptor (beta chain) originates from a study of blood T cell repertoires in COVID-19. Donors were grouped by their self-reported clinical history. In Cohort 3, a recovered donor had either two negative PCRs, clearance, or symptom resolution. V lost 1 base to trimming and J lost 7 bases, with 27 bases between them. Germline CDR1 is SGHKS and CDR2 is YYEKEE (reference sequence). The CDR3 is 20 residues long. In the authors' workflow: It was from reference gene primer amplification that nucleated cell counts were estimated. Clones were sequenced by immunoSEQ multiplex PCR, and TCRdb holds only the in-frame ones, with some missing. V and J calls and clone size are copied from that table; D and trimming were computed from the DNA. The sample has roughly 400,000 clones, around 91% seen once.

This clonotype originated in a man between 18 and 35 years old who had recovered from COVID-19. The specimen sequenced was PBMCs or T cells enriched from blood (not recorded which). The chain combines TRBV5-5 with TRBJ1-6; D perhaps matches TRBD1 (5 bases). In DNA form, the CDR3 reads TGTGCCAGCAGCTTGTTCTTGGCGATCCGAGGACAATTAACCAATTCACCCCTCCACTTT. It codes for CASSLFLAIRGQLTNSPLHF.